The entry that follows covers one T cell receptor (beta chain) sequence. What it binds is unknown. Germline V gene data show CDR1 as MNHNS and CDR2 as SASEGT. V lost 3 bases to trimming and J lost 0 bases, with 11 bases between them. The CDR3 sequence is 16 residues long. Survey-level resolution applied to immunoSEQ assay v3.0. Sequencing used immunoSEQ multiplex PCR; TCRdb keeps in-frame clones, though not all of them. Of tens of thousands of clones in the sample, 95% were seen once. The sample comes from a study of long-term antiretroviral therapy in people with HIV. Overall study results and limits: ART was followed by higher diversity that remained below transplant donor controls.

Specimens retained roughly 1-11 million cryopreserved PBMC preceding DNA extraction. This sequence was found in a man over 45 with HIV. The sample here was unsorted PBMCs, taken 5.3 years after starting antiretroviral therapy. V and J are TRBV6-1 and TRBJ2-2, with D perhaps matching TRBD2 (5 bases). For the CDR3, the DNA is TGTGCCAGCAGTGATCCATGGGGAGCGAACACCGGGGAGCTGTTTTTT. It encodes CASSDPWGANTGELFF.